The 13 T cell receptor beta chains reported below all come from one sample, sequenced in a study of blood T cell repertoires in COVID-19. Sequencing was performed with immunoSEQ multiplex PCR; in TCRdb, only in-frame clones are kept and a portion is missing. The table lists 85,000 to 95,000 clones, approximately 90% of them singletons. The material sequenced was peripheral blood. These receptors all come from a man aged 60 to 69 with acute or convalescent COVID-19.

This clone has only a few counts. The CDR3 DNA is TGTGCCAGCAGTCCCGCGGGTAGGGCTAATGAAAAACTGTTTTTT. Translated: CASSPAGRANEKLFF. The chain uses TRBV7-2 and TRBJ1-4; D remains unclear. Trimming took off 6 bases at V and 3 bases at J, with 14 bases between the two ends. This CDR3 comprises 15 residues. The germline V gene has CDR1 SGHTA and CDR2 FQGNSA.

This chain links TRBV2 with TRBJ2-5, with 8 bases fitting TRBD2. Germline loops: CDR1 SNHLY, CDR2 FYNNEI. Trimming at V came to 6 bases and at J to 3 bases, leaving 18 bases not matched to a gene. The CDR3 runs to 18 residues. This chain's CDR3 is CASRRLPRGGFAEETQYF. In DNA form, the CDR3 reads TGTGCCAGCAGGAGACTTCCCCGGGGGGGCTTTGCGGAAGAGACCCAGTACTTC.

In this sample, this clone turned up once. The genes are TRBV5-4 and TRBJ2-1; possibly TRBD2 for D (6 bases). Germline V gene sequence: CDR1 SGHNT, CDR2 YYREEE (reference sequence). The CDR3 runs 13 residues. V lost 1 base to trimming and J lost 6 bases, with 8 bases between them. The CDR3 here is CASSLPGSNEQFF. CDR3 nucleotides: TGTGCCAGCAGCTTGCCCGGGAGCAATGAGCAGTTCTTC. The variable domain in full, with the rest retrieved from reference TRBV5-4 and TRBJ2-1, is ETGVTQSPTHLIKTRGQQVTLRCSSQSGHNTVSWYQQALGQGPQFIFQYYREEENGRGNFPPRFSGLQFPNYSSELNVNALELDDSALYLCASSLPGSNEQFFGPGTRLTVL.

The V gene is TRBV5-1, the J gene TRBJ2-3, with D possibly matching TRBD2 (6 bases). The ends were cut back, 4 bases at V and 3 bases at J, with 18 bases in the middle. Germline values: CDR1 SGHRS, CDR2 YFSETQ. The CDR3 is 16 residues long. The CDR3 sequence: CASSPELGGETDTQYF. The DNA for the CDR3 is TGCGCCAGCAGCCCGGAGTTGGGCGGGGAAACAGATACGCAGTATTTT.

The chain is built from TRBV6-5 and TRBJ1-1; TRBD1 matches 7 bases. Per germline, CDR1 MNHEY and CDR2 SVGAGI. J was trimmed by 4 bases and V by 4 bases; bases with no gene match: 6. The CDR3 consists of 14 residues. The CDR3 loop is CASSWEQGFTEAFF. The CDR3 DNA reads TGTGCCAGCAGTTGGGAACAGGGGTTCACTGAAGCTTTCTTT.

V and J are TRBV30 and TRBJ1-2; D may be TRBD1 (5 bases). V lost 4 bases, J lost 1 base, and 10 bases lay in between. The CDR3 length is 13 residues. Germline CDR1 and CDR2: GTSNPN and SVGIG (reference sequence). CDR3 in amino acids: CAWTGFRNYGYTF. The CDR3 coding sequence is TGTGCCTGGACAGGGTTTCGTAACTATGGCTACACCTTC.

This clone has a single count. CDR3 sequence: CASSLTGEETQYF. The CDR3 coding sequence is TGCGCCAGCAGCTTGACAGGGGAAGAGACCCAGTACTTC. The J gene is TRBJ2-5, the V gene TRBV5-1; 7 bases are a match to TRBD1. Germline-derived CDR1 and CDR2 are SGHRS and YFSETQ. This CDR3 is 13 amino acids long. Trimming removed 1 base from V and 3 bases from J; junction bases left unmatched: 0.

This clone turned up a few times. This chain uses TRBV10-1 with TRBJ2-3, with 7 bases that match TRBD2. CDR1 is WNHNN, CDR2 SYGVQD, per germline (reference sequence). Trimming took 7 bases from V and 2 from J; bases not matched to a gene: 6. This CDR3 is built from 14 residues. The DNA of the CDR3 is TGCGCCAGCATGGACGGGGGGATCACAGATACGCAGTATTTT. Its translation is CASMDGGITDTQYF.

J is TRBJ1-4 and V is TRBV19, with 7 bases aligning to TRBD1. CDR1 is LNHDA, CDR2 SQIVND, per germline (reference sequence). This CDR3 is 16 amino acids long. V lost 1 base and J lost 8; bases outside the gene matches: 10. As DNA, the CDR3 is TGTGCCAGTAGTATAGCTACGAGGGGGCATGAGGAAAAACTGTTTTTT. Amino acids: CASSIATRGHEEKLFF.

This chain uses TRBV6-2 or TRBV6-3 with TRBJ2-5, with a tentative D call TRBD2 (7 bases). The CDR3 runs 13 residues. Per the germline V gene, CDR1 is MNHEY and CDR2 is SVGEGT. V was clipped by 5 bases and J by 5 bases, with 12 bases between them. CDR3 coding DNA: TGTGCCAGCAGTCCGAGGGGGGGGGAGACCCAGTACTTC. This sequence encodes CASSPRGGETQYF.

This clone was detected a few times. CDR3 nucleotide sequence: TGTGCCAGTAGTACCCGAAGGACGGGGGACAGGGATGAAAAACTGTTTTTT. It is translated as CASSTRRTGDRDEKLFF. The rearrangement uses TRBV19 and TRBJ1-4, with 9 bases matching TRBD1. In germline, CDR1 is LNHDA, CDR2 SQIVND (reference sequence). V trimming: 4 bases; J trimming: 6 bases; junction bases outside the gene matches: 12. CDR3 size: 17 residues.

V and J are TRBV27 and TRBJ1-1; D not resolved. Trimming took 3 bases from V and 0 from J, leaving 11 bases between them. This CDR3 is 15 amino acids long. Germline loops: CDR1 MNHEY, CDR2 SMNVEV (reference sequence). This CDR3 reads CASSFGWGVNTEAFF. CDR3 in DNA: TGTGCCAGCAGTTTCGGTTGGGGAGTGAACACTGAAGCTTTCTTT.

The CDR3 sequence: CASSYSASGDNEQFF. DNA of the CDR3: TGTGCCAGCAGTTACTCGGCTAGCGGGGACAATGAGCAGTTCTTC. The genes are TRBV6-5 and TRBJ2-1, with 9 bases identical to TRBD2. Germline-derived CDR1 and CDR2 are MNHEY and SVGAGI. After removal of 0 bases from V and 5 bases from J, the junction contained 2 bases not matched to a gene. The CDR3 loop spans 15 amino acids.